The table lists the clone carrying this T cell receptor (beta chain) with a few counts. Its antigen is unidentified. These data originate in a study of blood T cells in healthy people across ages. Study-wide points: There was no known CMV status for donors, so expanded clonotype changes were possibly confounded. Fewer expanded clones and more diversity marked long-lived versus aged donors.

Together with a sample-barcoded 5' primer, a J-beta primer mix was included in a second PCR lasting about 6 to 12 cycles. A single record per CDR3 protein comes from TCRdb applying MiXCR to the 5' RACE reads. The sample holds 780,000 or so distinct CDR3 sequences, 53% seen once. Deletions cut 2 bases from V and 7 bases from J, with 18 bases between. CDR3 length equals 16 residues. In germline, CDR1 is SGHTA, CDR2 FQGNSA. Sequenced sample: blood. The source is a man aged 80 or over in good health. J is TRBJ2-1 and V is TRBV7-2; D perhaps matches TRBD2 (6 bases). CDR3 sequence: CASSLITGVGGNEQFF. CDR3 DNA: TGTGCCAGCAGCTTAATCACGGGAGTAGGAGGGAATGAGCAGTTCTTC.